Below, 9 T cell receptor beta chains from the same sample are listed, as sequenced in a study of vaccination and CD4 T cells after COVID-19. CD4+ T cells that had been cultured provided DNA sequenced with the Oncomine TCR Beta short-read assay. TCRdb recomputed calls from the PCR reads with MiXCR, one row per CDR3 protein. The repertoire holds 9,000 to 15,000 distinct CDR3 sequences, with 40% to 50% as singletons. Their antigen targets remain unknown. Treatment indicated: roughly 11-day PBMC culture with coronavirus spike peptide pools or control peptides (ViraFEST assay). Sequenced: cultured CD4+ T cells from blood. The receptors come from a human donor with COVID-19.

This chain connects TRBV6-5 to TRBJ1-1; D is possibly TRBD1 (6 bases). Trimming left V 3 bases short and J 4 bases short, with 15 bases between. The CDR3 covers 15 residues. Germline V gene data show CDR1 as MNHEY and CDR2 as SVGAGI. DNA of the CDR3: TGTGCCAGCAGTTATCACAGGGAGGGGACCACTGAAGCTTTCTTT. Translation: CASSYHREGTTEAFF.

This clonotype came up a few times. The J gene is TRBJ1-6, the V gene TRBV7-2; possible D gene TRBD1, 6 bases. Germline V gene sequence: CDR1 SGHTA, CDR2 FQGNSA. The CDR3 loop spans 15 amino acids. The germline V and J ends were trimmed by 5 bases and 4 bases, with 12 bases remaining between them. As DNA, the CDR3 is TGTGCCAGCAGCCCACAGGGTGATTATAATTCACCCCTCCACTTT. It codes for CASSPQGDYNSPLHF.

The chain employs TRBV6-1 and TRBJ1-2; 9 nucleotides agree with TRBD1. V was pared by 7 bases and J by 8 bases, with 8 bases of the junction left unmatched. The CDR3 extends over 13 amino acids. Germline CDR1 MNHNS, CDR2 SASEGT. The CDR3 loop is CASNPGQGWGYTF. The CDR3 DNA sequence: TGTGCCAGCAATCCGGGACAGGGTTGGGGCTACACCTTC.

The CDR3 loop reads CASSGAAGGFTDTQYF. The CDR3 region has the DNA TGTGCCAGTAGTGGGGCAGCGGGGGGGTTTACAGATACGCAGTATTTT. The rearrangement links TRBV19 to TRBJ2-3; 10 nucleotides match TRBD2. Trimming removed 5 bases from V and 3 bases from J; junction bases left unmatched: 8. CDR1 and CDR2 (germline): LNHDA, SQIVND (reference sequence). CDR3 length: 16 residues. Looking up the rest from reference TRBV19 and TRBJ2-3 gives the full variable domain: DGGITQSPKYLFRKEGQNVTLSCEQNLNHDAMYWYRQDPGQGLRLIYYSQIVNDFQKGDIAEGYSVSREKKESFPLTVTSAQKNPTAFYLCASSGAAGGFTDTQYFGPGTRLTVL.

The V and J genes are TRBV15 and TRBJ2-5; tentative D call: TRBD1 (6 bases). The V gene lost 0 bases and the J gene lost 4 bases, with 12 bases spanning the gap. CDR3 length: 15 residues. Germline V gene data show CDR1 as LNHNV and CDR2 as YYDKDF (reference sequence). The CDR3 sequence: CATSRDRTVPETQYF. Written as DNA, the CDR3 is TGTGCCACCAGCAGAGACAGGACAGTCCCAGAGACCCAGTACTTC.

This clonotype has more than one count but fewer than ten. The chain links TRBV11-3 to TRBJ2-2; 9 bases are a match to TRBD1. From germline, CDR1 is SGHNT and CDR2 YENEEA. Trimming removed 1 base from V and 6 bases from J; junction bases left unmatched: 3. This CDR3 comprises 15 residues. This CDR3 reads CASSLGTGGAGELFF. The DNA of the CDR3 is TGTGCCAGCAGCTTAGGTACAGGGGGCGCCGGGGAGCTGTTTTTT.

This clonotype has just a few counts. J is TRBJ1-1 and V is TRBV19; a weak D match, TRBD1 (6 bases). There are 15 residues in the CDR3. Germline V gene lookup returns CDR1 LNHDA and CDR2 SQIVND (reference sequence). The V and J ends lost 6 bases and 1 base respectively, with 15 bases between them. CDR3 residues: CASRIQGQWNTEAFF. Written as DNA, the CDR3 is TGTGCCAGTAGGATACAGGGACAATGGAACACTGAAGCTTTCTTT.

The chain recombines TRBV11-3 with TRBJ1-1; D may be TRBD1 (6 bases). Trimming pared 5 bases from V and 6 bases from J, leaving 22 bases between. The CDR3 covers 16 residues. From germline, CDR1 is SGHNT and CDR2 YENEEA. CDR3 protein: CASSAGDHRPGAEAFF. In nucleotides, the CDR3 is TGTGCCAGCAGCGCCGGGGACCATCGTCCAGGGGCTGAAGCTTTCTTT.

This chain connects TRBV20-1 to TRBJ2-5; tentatively, D is TRBD2 (5 bases). This CDR3 is built from 13 residues. Germline V lookup: CDR1 DFQATT, CDR2 SNEGSKA (reference sequence). V lost 0 bases, J lost 4 bases, and 9 bases lay in between. For the CDR3, the DNA is TGCAGTGCTAGAGACGGGATTCGAGAGACCCAGTACTTC. The encoded protein is CSARDGIRETQYF.